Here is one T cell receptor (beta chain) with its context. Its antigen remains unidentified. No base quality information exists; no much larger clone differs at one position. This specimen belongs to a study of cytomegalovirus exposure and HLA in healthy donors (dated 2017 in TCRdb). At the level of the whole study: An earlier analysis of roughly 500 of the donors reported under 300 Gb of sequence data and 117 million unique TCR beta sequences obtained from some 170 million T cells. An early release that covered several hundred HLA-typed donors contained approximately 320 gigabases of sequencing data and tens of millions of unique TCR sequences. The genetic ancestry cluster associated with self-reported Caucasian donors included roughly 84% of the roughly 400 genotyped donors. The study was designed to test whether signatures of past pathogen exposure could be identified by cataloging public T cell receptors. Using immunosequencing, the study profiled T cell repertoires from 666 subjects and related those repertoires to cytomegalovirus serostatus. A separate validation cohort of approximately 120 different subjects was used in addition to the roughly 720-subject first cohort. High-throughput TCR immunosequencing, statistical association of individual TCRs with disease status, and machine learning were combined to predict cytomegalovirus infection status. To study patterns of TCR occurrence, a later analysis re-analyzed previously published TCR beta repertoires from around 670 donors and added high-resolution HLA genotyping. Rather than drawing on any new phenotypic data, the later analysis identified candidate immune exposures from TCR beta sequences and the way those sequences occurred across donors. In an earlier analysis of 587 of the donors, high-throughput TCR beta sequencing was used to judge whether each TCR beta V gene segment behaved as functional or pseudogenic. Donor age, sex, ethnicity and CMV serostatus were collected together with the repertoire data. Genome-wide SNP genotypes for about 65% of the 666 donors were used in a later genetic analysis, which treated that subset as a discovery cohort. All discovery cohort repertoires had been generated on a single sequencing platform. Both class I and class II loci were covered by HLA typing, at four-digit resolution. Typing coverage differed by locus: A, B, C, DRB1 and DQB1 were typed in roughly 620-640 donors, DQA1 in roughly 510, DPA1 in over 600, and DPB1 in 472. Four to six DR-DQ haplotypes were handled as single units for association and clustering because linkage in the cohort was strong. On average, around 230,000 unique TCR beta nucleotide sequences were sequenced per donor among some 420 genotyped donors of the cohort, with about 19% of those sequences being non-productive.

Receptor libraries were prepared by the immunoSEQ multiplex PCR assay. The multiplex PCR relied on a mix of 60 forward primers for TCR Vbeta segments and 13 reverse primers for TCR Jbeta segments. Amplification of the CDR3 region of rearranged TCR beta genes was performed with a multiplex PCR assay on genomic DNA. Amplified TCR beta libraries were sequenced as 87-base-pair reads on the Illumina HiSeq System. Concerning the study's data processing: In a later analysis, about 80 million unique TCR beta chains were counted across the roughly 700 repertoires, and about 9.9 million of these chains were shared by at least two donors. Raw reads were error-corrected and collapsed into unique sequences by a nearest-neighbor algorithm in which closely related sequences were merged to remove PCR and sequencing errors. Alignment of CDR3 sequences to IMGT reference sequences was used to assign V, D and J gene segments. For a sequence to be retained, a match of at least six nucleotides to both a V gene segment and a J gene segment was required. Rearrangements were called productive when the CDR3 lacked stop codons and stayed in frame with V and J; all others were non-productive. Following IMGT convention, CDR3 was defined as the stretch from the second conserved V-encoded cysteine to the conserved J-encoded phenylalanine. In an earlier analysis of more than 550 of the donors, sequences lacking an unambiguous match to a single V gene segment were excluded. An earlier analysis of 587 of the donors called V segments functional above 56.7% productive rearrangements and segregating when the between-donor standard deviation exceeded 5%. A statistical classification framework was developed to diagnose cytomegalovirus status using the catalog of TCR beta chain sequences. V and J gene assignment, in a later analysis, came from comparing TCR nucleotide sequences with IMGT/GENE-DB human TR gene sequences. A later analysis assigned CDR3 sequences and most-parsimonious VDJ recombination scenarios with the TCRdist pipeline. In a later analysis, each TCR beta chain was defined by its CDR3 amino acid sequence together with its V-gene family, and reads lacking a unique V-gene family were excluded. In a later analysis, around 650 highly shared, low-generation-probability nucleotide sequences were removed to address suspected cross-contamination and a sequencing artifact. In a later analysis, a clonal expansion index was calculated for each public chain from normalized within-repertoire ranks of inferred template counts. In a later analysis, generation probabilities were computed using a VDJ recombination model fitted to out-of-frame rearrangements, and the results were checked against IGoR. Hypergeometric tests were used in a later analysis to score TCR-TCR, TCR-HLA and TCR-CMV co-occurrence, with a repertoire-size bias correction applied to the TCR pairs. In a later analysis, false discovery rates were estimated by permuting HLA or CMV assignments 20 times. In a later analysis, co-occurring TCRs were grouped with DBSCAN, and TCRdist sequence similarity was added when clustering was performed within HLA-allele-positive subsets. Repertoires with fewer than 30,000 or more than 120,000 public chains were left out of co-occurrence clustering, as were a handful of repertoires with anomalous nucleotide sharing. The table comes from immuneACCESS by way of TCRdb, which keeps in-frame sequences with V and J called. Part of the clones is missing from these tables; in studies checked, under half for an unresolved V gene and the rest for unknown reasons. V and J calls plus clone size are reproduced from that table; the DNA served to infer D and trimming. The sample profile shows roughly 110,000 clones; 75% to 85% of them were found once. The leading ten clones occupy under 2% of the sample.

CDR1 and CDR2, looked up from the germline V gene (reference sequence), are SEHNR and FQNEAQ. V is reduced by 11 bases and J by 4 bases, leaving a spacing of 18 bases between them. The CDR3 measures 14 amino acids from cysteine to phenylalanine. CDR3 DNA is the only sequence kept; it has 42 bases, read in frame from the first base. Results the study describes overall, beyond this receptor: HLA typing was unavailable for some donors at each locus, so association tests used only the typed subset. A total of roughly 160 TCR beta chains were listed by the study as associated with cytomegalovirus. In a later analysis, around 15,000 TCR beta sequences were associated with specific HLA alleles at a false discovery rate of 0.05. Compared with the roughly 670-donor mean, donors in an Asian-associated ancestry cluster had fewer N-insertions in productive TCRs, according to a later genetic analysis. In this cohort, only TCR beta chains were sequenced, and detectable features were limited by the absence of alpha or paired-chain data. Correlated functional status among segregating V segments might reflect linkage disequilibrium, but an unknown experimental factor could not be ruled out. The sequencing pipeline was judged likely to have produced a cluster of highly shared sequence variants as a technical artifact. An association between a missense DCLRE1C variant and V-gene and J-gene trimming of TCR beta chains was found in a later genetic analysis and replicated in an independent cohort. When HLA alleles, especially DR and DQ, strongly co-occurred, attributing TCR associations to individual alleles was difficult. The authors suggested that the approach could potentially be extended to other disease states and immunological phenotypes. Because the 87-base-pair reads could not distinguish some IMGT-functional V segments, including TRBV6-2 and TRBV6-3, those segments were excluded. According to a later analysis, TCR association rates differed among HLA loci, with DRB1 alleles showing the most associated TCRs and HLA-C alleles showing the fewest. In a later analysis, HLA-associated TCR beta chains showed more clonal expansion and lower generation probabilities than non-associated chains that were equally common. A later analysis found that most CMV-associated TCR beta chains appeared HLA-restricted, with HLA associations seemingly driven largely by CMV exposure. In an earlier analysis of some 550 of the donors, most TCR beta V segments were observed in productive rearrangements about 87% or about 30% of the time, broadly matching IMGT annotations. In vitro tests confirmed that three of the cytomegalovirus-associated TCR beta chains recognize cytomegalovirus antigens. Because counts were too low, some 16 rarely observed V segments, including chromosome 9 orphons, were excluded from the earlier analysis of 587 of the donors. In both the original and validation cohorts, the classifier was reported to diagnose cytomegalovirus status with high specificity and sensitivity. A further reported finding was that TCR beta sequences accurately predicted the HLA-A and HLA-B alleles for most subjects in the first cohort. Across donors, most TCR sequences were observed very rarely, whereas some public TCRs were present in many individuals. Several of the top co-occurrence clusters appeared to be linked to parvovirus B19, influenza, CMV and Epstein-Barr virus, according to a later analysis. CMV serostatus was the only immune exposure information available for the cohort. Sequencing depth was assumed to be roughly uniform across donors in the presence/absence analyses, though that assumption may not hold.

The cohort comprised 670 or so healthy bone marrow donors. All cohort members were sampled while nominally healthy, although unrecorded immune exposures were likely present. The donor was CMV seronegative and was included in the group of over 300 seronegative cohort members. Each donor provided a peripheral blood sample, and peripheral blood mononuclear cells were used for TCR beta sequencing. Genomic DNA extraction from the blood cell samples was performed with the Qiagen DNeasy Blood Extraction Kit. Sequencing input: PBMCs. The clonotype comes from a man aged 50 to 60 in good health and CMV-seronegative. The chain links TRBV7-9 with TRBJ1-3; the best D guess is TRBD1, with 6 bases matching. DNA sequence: TGTGCCGGGGGGGGACACAAAGAGGGAAACACCATATATTTT. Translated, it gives CAGGGHKEGNTIYF. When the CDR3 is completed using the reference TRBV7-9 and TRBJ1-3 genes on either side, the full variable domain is DTGVSQNPRHKITKRGQNVTFRCDPISEHNRLYWYRQTLGQGPEFLTYFQNEAQLEKSRLLSDRFSAERPKGSFSTLEIQRTEQGDSAMYLCAGGGHKEGNTIYFGEGSWLTVV.